What follows are 7 T cell receptor beta chains derived from one specimen sequenced in a study of persistence of HIV-infected CD4 T cells (dated by TCRdb to 2020 to 2021). These receptors lack a known antigen. According to the study, the label for this sample's treatment or condition signals: suppressive antiretroviral therapy. A pool of overlapping HIV-1 Gag 15-mer peptides, at about 1 ug per peptide per mL, was used to stimulate the cells. Responding CD4+ T cells were sorted on the basis of upregulation of both CD40 ligand and CD69. TCRbeta repertoires were sequenced from genomic DNA with the immunoSEQ hsTCRB assay version 4 in survey mode. TCRdb carries this immuneACCESS record with in-frame sequences only. Its versions omit some clonotypes, under half of them owing to an unresolved V gene in the studies checked, with the rest unexplained. For this sample there are over 10,000 clones; less than 70% appear just once. The ten largest clones take up less than 9% of the sample.

The starting material was CD4+ T cells sorted from PBMCs after approximately 18-hour stimulation, obtained from a patient who received antiretroviral therapy. Interpreted using the paper, the cell subset or site label stands for: CD40L+CD69+ CD4 T cells responding to HIV-1 Gag peptides. These receptors were taken from an adult man with HIV who was CMV-seropositive.

In its sample, this clone was seen a few times. CDR3 sequence reads: CASRQGRGTEAFF. The CDR3 DNA reads TGTGCCAGTAGACAGGGAAGGGGCACTGAAGCTTTCTTT. This chain connects TRBV19 to TRBJ1-1; D perhaps matches TRBD1 (6 bases). The length of the CDR3 is 13 residues. V was shortened by 6 bases and J by 4 bases, with 12 bases between the two germline ends. Germline V gene lookup returns CDR1 LNHDA and CDR2 SQIVND (reference sequence).

The chain uses TRBV2 and TRBJ1-5, with 9 bases matching TRBD1. V lost 4 bases to trimming and J lost 5 bases; unmatched junction nucleotides: 3. This CDR3 has 14 amino acids. The germline V gene encodes CDR1 SNHLY and CDR2 FYNNEI. CDR3 in DNA: TGTGCCAGCAGTGCGAACAGGGGGCATCAGCCCCAGCATTTT. It specifies CASSANRGHQPQHF. Supplemented by reference TRBV2 and TRBJ1-5, the full variable domain reads EPEVTQTPSHQVTQMGQEVILRCVPISNHLYFYWYRQILGQKVEFLVSFYNNEISEKSEIFDDQFSVERPDGSNFTLKIRSTKLEDSAMYFCASSANRGHQPQHFGDGTRLSIL.

The chain's CDR3 is CASSSGDRANEKLFF. In DNA form, the CDR3 reads TGTGCCAGCAGCTCCGGGGACAGGGCAAATGAAAAACTGTTTTTT. The J gene is TRBJ1-4, the V gene TRBV5-6; 9 positions agree with TRBD1. Unmatched junction bases numbered 5, after V lost 3 bases and J lost 5 bases. CDR1 and CDR2 (germline): SGHDT, YYEEEE. The CDR3 covers 15 residues.

In its sample, this clone was seen once. V and J are TRBV10-3 and TRBJ2-1; the D is unclear. Looked up from germline, CDR1 is ENHRY and CDR2 is SYGVKD. V lost 1 base, J lost 10 bases, and 5 bases lay in between. This CDR3 contains 11 residues. The CDR3 loop reads CAISELWEQFF. DNA of the CDR3: TGTGCCATCAGTGAGTTGTGGGAGCAGTTCTTC.

This chain joins TRBV30 and TRBJ1-4; no firm D call. CDR1 and CDR2 from the germline V gene are GTSNPN and SVGIG (reference sequence). The CDR3 length is 10 residues. V was pared by 5 bases and J by 9 bases, with 7 bases between. The CDR3 reads CAWGEKKLFF. The CDR3 bases are TGTGCCTGGGGCGAGAAAAAACTGTTTTTT.

V is TRBV11-3 and J is TRBJ2-1; D might be TRBD2 (6 bases). Germline V gene lookup returns CDR1 SGHNT and CDR2 YENEEA. The CDR3 contains 14 residues. V was shortened by 0 bases and J by 5 bases, with 8 bases between the two germline ends. Here the CDR3 reads CASSLDGGNNEQFF. In nucleotides, the CDR3 is TGTGCCAGCAGCTTAGACGGGGGTAACAATGAGCAGTTCTTC.

The chain joins TRBV12-3 or TRBV12-4 to TRBJ1-3; D unresolved. Trimming removed 1 base from V and 8 bases from J, with 6 bases in between. This CDR3 spans 12 amino acids. The CDR3 bases are TGTGCCAGCAGTTTAGGACGGTACACCATATATTTT. Its translation is CASSLGRYTIYF.